Below are 11 T cell receptor beta chains sequenced from a single sample in a study of control samples from healthy donors and cancer patients. Produced via immunoSEQ multiplex PCR; TCRdb's table is partial and in-frame only. The sample has around 110,000 clones; roughly 93% are singletons. Sequences were obtained from blood. These receptors were collected from a man aged 25 to 40 in good health.

The chain employs TRBV28 and TRBJ2-2; unclear D gene. Between the trimmed V and J ends, which lost 5 bases and 4 bases, there was a span of 11 bases. Looked up from germline, CDR1 is MDHEN and CDR2 is SYDVKM. The CDR3 spans 14 residues. The CDR3 sequence is CASSDMTATGELFF. CDR3 sequence (DNA): TGTGCCAGCAGTGATATGACGGCCACCGGGGAGCTGTTTTTT.

This sequence joins TRBV28 and TRBJ1-5, with TRBD1 matching over 7 bases. Germline CDR1 and CDR2: MDHEN and SYDVKM. The CDR3 totals 15 residues. V was pared by 6 bases and J by 2 bases, with 7 bases of the junction left unmatched. DNA of the CDR3: TGTGCCAGCAGCCGCCCCGACAGGGGCAATCAGCCCCAGCATTTT. Its protein product is CASSRPDRGNQPQHF.

This rearrangement joins TRBV6-5 to TRBJ1-5; D call uncertain. Trimming shortened V by 11 bases and J by 5 bases, and 22 bases separated the two germline ends. In germline, CDR1 is MNHEY, CDR2 SVGAGI. This CDR3 has 15 residues. CDR3: CAASSEAPPDQPQHF. CDR3 in DNA: TGTGCCGCAAGCTCCGAAGCTCCCCCCGATCAGCCCCAGCATTTT.

DNA for the CDR3: TGTGCCAGCAGTTACCCCCCCGAGGGGGCTTACTATGGCTACACCTTC. Its protein product is CASSYPPEGAYYGYTF. The V and J genes are TRBV6-5 and TRBJ1-2; 7 bases line up with TRBD1. The CDR3 totals 16 residues. Germline values: CDR1 MNHEY, CDR2 SVGAGI. With 2 bases clipped from V and 3 bases from J, the junction kept 9 bases outside the gene matches.

The table lists this clone with a count of one. This rearrangement joins TRBV4-2 to TRBJ2-5; tentative D call: TRBD1 (6 bases). V was trimmed by 3 bases and J by 4 bases, leaving 15 bases between them. CDR1 LGHNA and CDR2 YNFKEQ come from the germline V gene. This CDR3 is built from 15 residues. The DNA for the CDR3 is TGTGCCAGCAGCCACCTAACAGGGCCAGGAGAGACCCAGTACTTC. Translating it yields CASSHLTGPGETQYF.

This sequence joins TRBV9 and TRBJ2-3, with a tentative D call TRBD2 (6 bases). V lost 3 bases, J lost 2 bases, and 19 bases lay in between. This CDR3 is 17 amino acids long. CDR1 is SGDLS and CDR2 is YYNGEE in the germline V gene. For the CDR3, the DNA is TGTGCCAGCAGCGCCCAGTCTCCGGGACTCCTCACAGATACGCAGTATTTT. This encodes CASSAQSPGLLTDTQYF. The variable domain in full, with the rest retrieved from reference TRBV9 and TRBJ2-3, is DSGVTQTPKHLITATGQRVTLRCSPRSGDLSVYWYQQSLDQGLQFLIQYYNGEERAKGNILERFSAQQFPDLHSELNLSSLELGDSALYFCASSAQSPGLLTDTQYFGPGTRLTVL.

This chain joins TRBV19 and TRBJ2-3; D might be TRBD1 (5 bases). Germline V gene data show CDR1 as LNHDA and CDR2 as SQIVND (reference sequence). V was shortened by 3 bases and J by 2 bases, with 15 bases between the two germline ends. This CDR3 contains 16 residues. The CDR3 here is CASSIGQGMNTDTQYF. As DNA, the CDR3 is TGTGCCAGTAGTATTGGGCAGGGAATGAACACAGATACGCAGTATTTT.

The chain has TRBV7-2 and TRBJ2-2; 8 bases agree with TRBD2. The germline V gene has CDR1 SGHTA and CDR2 FQGNSA. This CDR3 region has 16 residues. Germline trimming cut 2 bases from V and 4 bases from J; bases unmatched to any gene: 6. The DNA of the CDR3 is TGTGCCAGCAGCTTAAAGTCTAGCGGGTTCACCGGGGAGCTGTTTTTT. Translating gives CASSLKSSGFTGELFF. The full variable domain, with the rest looked up from reference TRBV7-2 and TRBJ2-2, is GAGVSQSPSNKVTEKGKDVELRCDPISGHTALYWYRQSLGQGLEFLIYFQGNSAPDKSGLPSDRFSAERTGGSVSTLTIQRTQQEDSAVYLCASSLKSSGFTGELFFGEGSRLTVL.

V is TRBV5-4 and J is TRBJ2-5; 8 bases fit TRBD2. With 9 bases clipped from V and 5 bases from J, the junction kept 6 bases outside the gene matches. CDR1 and CDR2 from the germline V gene are SGHNT and YYREEE (reference sequence). The CDR3 has 12 amino acids. The CDR3 sequence is CATQLAEETQYF. In nucleotides, the CDR3 is TGTGCCACCCAACTAGCGGAGGAGACCCAGTACTTC.

A few counts support this clone. The chain recombines TRBV5-6 with TRBJ1-2; D gene ambiguous. V was trimmed by 0 bases and J by 4 bases, leaving 10 bases between them. The CDR3 consists of 14 residues. From germline, CDR1 is SGHDT and CDR2 YYEEEE. The CDR3 DNA sequence: TGTGCCAGCAGCTTGGACAGCGCCTTCTATGGCTACACCTTC. It codes for CASSLDSAFYGYTF. Full variable domain (remainder filled in from reference TRBV5-6 and TRBJ1-2): DAGVTQSPTHLIKTRGQQVTLRCSPKSGHDTVSWYQQALGQGPQFIFQYYEEEERQRGNFPDRFSGHQFPNYSSELNVNALLLGDSALYLCASSLDSAFYGYTFGSGTRLTVV.

The genes are TRBV5-1 and TRBJ2-3; D gene uncertain. Germline values: CDR1 SGHRS, CDR2 YFSETQ. The CDR3 is made up of 14 amino acids. The germline V and J ends were trimmed by 2 bases and 4 bases, with 11 bases remaining between them. The CDR3 loop reads CASSLETNSDTQYF. The CDR3 DNA reads TGCGCCAGCAGCTTAGAGACAAATTCAGATACGCAGTATTTT.